This T cell receptor (beta chain) was identified during a study of CXCR3-negative and CXCR3-positive naive CD8 T cells. The CDR3 is made up of 14 amino acids. Looked up from germline, CDR1 is ENHRY and CDR2 is SYGVKD. cDNA libraries for TRB were generated by 5' RACE incorporating UMI labels. After re-calling the 5' RACE reads, TCRdb lists one entry per CDR3 protein, DNA absent. In total, the table holds approximately 59,000 distinct CDR3 sequences. Study results and caveats: Similar TRBV-TRBJ usage was seen in naive cells (both CXCR3-negative and CXCR3-positive), but memory cells differed. Higher TRB CDR3 hydrophobicity marked CXCR3-positive naive cells relative to CXCR3-negative naive cells.

Worth noting for this clonotype: Its matching antigen is unknown.

The sequenced material came from naive CXCR3+ CD8+ T cells from blood. Subset given: CD45RO-CCR7+CD27+CD95- naive CD8+ T cells expressing CXCR3 (TNR3+). The chain recombines TRBV10-3 with TRBJ2-2. This TCR was recovered from a human donor in good health. Some clones in this sample may be carry-over from other donors' samples. CDR3 region: CAISESVNTGELFF.